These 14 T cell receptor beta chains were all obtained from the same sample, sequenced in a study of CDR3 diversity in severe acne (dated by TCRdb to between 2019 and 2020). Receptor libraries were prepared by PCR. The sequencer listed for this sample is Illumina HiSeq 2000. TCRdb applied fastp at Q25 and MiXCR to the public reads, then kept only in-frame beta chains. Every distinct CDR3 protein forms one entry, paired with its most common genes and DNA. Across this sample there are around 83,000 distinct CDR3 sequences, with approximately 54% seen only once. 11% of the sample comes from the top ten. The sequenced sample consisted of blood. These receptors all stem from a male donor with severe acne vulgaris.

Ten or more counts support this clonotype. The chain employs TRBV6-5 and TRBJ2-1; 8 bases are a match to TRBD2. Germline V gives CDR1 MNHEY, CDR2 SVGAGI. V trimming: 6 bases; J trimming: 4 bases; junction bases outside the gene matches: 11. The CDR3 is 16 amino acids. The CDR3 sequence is CASSDGGGDRYNEQFF. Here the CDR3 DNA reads TGTGCCAGCAGCGACGGGGGGGGGGACCGATACAATGAGCAGTTCTTC.

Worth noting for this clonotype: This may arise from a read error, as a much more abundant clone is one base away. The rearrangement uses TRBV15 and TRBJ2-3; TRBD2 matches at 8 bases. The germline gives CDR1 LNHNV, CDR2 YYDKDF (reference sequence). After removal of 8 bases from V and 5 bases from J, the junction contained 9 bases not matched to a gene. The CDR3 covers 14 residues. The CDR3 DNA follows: TGTGCCACCCGGGGGGGGCGGGACATAGATACGCAGTATTTT. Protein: CATRGGRDIDTQYF.

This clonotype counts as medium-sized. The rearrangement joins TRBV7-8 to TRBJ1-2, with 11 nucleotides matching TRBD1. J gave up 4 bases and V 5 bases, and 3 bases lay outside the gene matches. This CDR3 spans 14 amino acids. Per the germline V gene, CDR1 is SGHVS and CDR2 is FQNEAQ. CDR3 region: CASSQGQGGYGYTF. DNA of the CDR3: TGTGCCAGCAGCCAGGGACAGGGGGGCTATGGCTACACCTTC.

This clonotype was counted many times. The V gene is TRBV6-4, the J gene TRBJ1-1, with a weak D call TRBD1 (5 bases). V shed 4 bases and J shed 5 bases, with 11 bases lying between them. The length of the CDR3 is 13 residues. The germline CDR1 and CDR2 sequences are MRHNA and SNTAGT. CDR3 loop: CASSVGEGTEAFF. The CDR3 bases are TGTGCCAGCAGTGTCGGGGAGGGGACTGAAGCTTTCTTT.

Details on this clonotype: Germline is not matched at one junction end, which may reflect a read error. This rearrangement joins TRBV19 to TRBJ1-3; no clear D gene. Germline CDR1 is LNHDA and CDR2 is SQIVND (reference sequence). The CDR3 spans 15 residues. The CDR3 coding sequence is TGTGCCAGTAGTATCGCAGCCACTGCTGGAAACACCATATGTTTT. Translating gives CASSIAATAGNTICF.

CDR3 in amino acids: CASSTYGQGFEQYV. CDR3 sequence (DNA): TGTGCCAGCAGCACTTACGGACAGGGTTTCGAGCAGTACGTC. The rearrangement links TRBV5-8 to TRBJ2-7, with 8 bases fitting TRBD1. The CDR3 sequence is 14 residues long. CDR1 SGHTS and CDR2 YDEGEE come from the germline V gene. Unmatched junction bases numbered 9, after V lost 4 bases and J lost 6 bases.

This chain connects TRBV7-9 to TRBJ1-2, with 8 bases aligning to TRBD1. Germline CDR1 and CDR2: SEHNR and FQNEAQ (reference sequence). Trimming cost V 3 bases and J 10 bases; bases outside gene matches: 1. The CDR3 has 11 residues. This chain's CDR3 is CASSLDRAYTF. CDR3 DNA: TGTGCCAGCAGCTTGGACAGGGCCTACACCTTC.

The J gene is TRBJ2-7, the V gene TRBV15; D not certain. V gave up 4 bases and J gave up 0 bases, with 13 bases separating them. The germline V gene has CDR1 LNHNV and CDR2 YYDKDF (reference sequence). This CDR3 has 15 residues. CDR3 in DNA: TGTGCCACCAGCATCCCACGGACGGACTCCTACGAGCAGTACTTC. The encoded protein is CATSIPRTDSYEQYF.

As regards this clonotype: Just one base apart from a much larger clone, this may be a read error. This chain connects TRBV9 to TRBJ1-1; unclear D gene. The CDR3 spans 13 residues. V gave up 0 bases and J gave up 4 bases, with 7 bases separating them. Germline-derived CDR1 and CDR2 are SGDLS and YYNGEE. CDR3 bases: TGTGCCAGCAGCGTAGGAGGAAGCACTGAAGCTTTCTTT. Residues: CASSVGGSTEAFF.

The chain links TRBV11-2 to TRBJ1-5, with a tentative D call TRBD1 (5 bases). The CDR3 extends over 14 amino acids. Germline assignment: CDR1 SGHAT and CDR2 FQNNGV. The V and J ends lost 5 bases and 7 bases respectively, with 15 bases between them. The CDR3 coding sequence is TGTGCCAGCAGCGAGGACGGGACCCAGCAGCCCCAGCATTTT. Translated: CASSEDGTQQPQHF.

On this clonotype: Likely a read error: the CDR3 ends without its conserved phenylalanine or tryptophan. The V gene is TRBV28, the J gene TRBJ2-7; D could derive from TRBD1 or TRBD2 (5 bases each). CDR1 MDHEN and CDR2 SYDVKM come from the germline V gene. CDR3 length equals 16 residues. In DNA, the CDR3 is TGTGCCGGCAGTTCGACCGGGACCAAGGACCCCTACGAGCAGTACGCC. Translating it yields CAGSSTGTKDPYEQYA.

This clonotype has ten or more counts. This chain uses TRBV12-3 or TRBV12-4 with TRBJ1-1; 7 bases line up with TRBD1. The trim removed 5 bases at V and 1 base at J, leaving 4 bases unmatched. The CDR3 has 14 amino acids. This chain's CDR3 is CASSGRGRNTEAFF. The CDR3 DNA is TGTGCCAGCAGTGGGAGGGGGCGGAACACTGAAGCTTTCTTT.

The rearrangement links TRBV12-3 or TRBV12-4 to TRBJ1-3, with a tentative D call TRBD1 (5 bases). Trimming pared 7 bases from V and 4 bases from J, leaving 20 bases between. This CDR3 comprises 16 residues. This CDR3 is CASTLFGVRQGNTIYF. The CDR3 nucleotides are TGTGCCAGCACCCTCTTTGGGGTTCGACAGGGAAACACCATATATTTT.

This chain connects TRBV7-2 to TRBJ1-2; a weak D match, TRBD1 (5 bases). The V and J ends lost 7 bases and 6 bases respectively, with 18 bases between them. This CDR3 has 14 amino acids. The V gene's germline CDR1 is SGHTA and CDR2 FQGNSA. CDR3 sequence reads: CASTSLQGGHGYTF. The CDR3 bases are TGTGCCAGCACCTCTCTTCAGGGTGGCCATGGCTACACCTTC.